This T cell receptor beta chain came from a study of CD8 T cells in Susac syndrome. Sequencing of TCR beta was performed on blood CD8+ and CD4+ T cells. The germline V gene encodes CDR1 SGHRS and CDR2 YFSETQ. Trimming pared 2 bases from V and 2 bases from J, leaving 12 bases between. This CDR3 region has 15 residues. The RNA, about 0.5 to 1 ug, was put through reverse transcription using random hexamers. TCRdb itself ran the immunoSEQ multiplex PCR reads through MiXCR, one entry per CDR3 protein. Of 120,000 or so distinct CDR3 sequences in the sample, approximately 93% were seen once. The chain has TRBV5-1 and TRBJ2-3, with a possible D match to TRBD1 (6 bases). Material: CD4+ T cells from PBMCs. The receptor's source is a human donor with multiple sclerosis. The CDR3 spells CASSFQGSYTDTQYF. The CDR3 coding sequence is TGCGCCAGCAGCTTTCAGGGGTCTTACACAGATACGCAGTATTTT.